This note documents a single T cell receptor (beta chain) sequence. The CDR3 does not close with the conserved phenylalanine or tryptophan, likely indicating a read error. It is unclear where the CDR3 begins or ends on the DNA, so no DNA is shown, and the CDR3 is as TCRdb lists it. The data were taken from a study of CD8+CD57+ T cells in acquired aplastic anemia. CDR1 and CDR2 (germline): SEHNR, FQNEAQ (reference sequence). The CDR3 is 9 residues long, counting both termini. Previously, flow cytometry had revealed CD8+CD57+ cell expansion in the patients chosen for sequencing. Investigators profiled TCR beta VDJ and CDR3 from genomic DNA template. MiXCR was run by TCRdb on the reads, yielding one entry per CDR3 protein. The sample holds fewer than 250,000 distinct CDR3 sequences, around 46% seen once.

Sequencing was carried out using sorted CD4+, CD8+, or CD8+CD57+ T cells (not recorded which) from PBMCs. The receptor was isolated from a human donor with aplastic anemia. V and J are TRBV7-9 and TRBJ1-1; TRBD1 is the table's D call and was not checked against the DNA. The CDR3 sequence: CASSQGQLS.